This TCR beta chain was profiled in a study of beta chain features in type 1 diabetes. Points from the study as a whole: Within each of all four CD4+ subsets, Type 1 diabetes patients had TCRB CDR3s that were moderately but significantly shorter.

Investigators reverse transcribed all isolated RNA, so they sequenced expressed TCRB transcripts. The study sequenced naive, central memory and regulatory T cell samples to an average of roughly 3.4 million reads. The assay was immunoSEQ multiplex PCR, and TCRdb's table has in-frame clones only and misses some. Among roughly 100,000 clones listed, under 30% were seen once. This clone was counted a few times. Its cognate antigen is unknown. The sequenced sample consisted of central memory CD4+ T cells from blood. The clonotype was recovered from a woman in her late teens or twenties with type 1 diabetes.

CDR3 sequence (DNA): TGTGCCAGCAGTTCCCAGGACAGGGTTACAGCTTTCTTT. This translates into CASSSQDRVTAFF. This rearrangement joins TRBV28 to TRBJ1-1, with 8 bases aligning to TRBD1. This CDR3 contains 13 residues. CDR1 and CDR2 (germline): MDHEN, SYDVKM. The V and J ends lost 4 bases and 10 bases, in that order; junction bases with no gene match: 8.